This T cell receptor beta chain was documented in a study of T cells in tuberculosis (dated by TCRdb to the late 2010s). About the investigation overall: To characterize T cells specific for the mycobacterial lipid antigen glucose monomycolate (GMM), the study used CD1B tetramers together with high-throughput TCR immunosequencing.

Because TCR-alpha and TCR-beta chains were sequenced unpaired, no chain pairing information was available. The immunoSEQ multiplex PCR assay was used to generate TCR libraries, with TCR-beta and/or TCR-alpha/delta assays applied to each sample. The amplified TCR libraries were sequenced on the Illumina high-throughput platform. In the authors' own workflow: Clustering and dimensionality reduction were performed using pairwise TCRdist distances among GMM-specific receptors from ex vivo sorted or in vitro expanded T cells. Sequence motifs, defined by gene usage and CDR3 content, were tested for enrichment in tetramer-positive compared with tetramer-negative populations. TCRdb limited this immuneACCESS table to in-frame rearrangements with V and J called. A share of clones is missing; checked studies link under half to unresolved V genes, and the rest is unexplained. From that table come the V and J calls and clone size; the DNA was used to work out D and trimming. The sample records 80,000 to 100,000 clones, roughly 91% of which are singletons. Less than 2.5% of the sample is in the top ten clones.

What the work shows at the level of the full study, not this receptor alone: T cells that bind the CD1B-GMM tetramer with low affinity may not have been captured by the stringent sort gate.

This clone appeared once. No quality values exist for individual bases; no much larger clone is one base distant. Its CDR3 holds 16 amino acids, cysteine through phenylalanine. The retained sequence is limited to the CDR3, 48 bases, with the frame set at the first base. Germline trimming: 4 bases from V, 4 bases from J; junction bases outside gene matches: 10. Looking up the germline V gene (reference sequence) yields CDR1 LNHNV and CDR2 YYDKDF. PBMC were thawed, rested overnight, stained with a GMM-loaded CD1B tetramer, a Live/Dead dye and anti-CD3, and then sorted on a FACS Aria II. C32 glucose monomycolate purified from Rhodococcus equi was loaded onto CD1B tetramers. PBMC used for tetramer sorting had been depleted of CD14-expressing monocytes for a separate study before cryopreservation. From each donor, about 100,000 tetramer-negative cells were also sorted and analyzed side by side with the tetramer-positive cells. Antigen-specific T cells were sorted from a few healthy South African adults using GMM-loaded CD1B tetramers.

What was sequenced was CD1b-GMM tetramer-negative cells sorted from PBMCs. This specimen's cell subset or site label, interpreted: T cells not binding CD1B-GMM tetramer, sorted from same donor. This clonotype originated in an adult woman with latent tuberculosis. Recombination connected TRBV15 to TRBJ2-1; 7 bases in the middle match TRBD2. The bases are TGTGCCACCAGCACTGGGGCGGGGGACGGGTACAATGAGCAGTTCTTC. Translated, this is CATSTGAGDGYNEQFF.